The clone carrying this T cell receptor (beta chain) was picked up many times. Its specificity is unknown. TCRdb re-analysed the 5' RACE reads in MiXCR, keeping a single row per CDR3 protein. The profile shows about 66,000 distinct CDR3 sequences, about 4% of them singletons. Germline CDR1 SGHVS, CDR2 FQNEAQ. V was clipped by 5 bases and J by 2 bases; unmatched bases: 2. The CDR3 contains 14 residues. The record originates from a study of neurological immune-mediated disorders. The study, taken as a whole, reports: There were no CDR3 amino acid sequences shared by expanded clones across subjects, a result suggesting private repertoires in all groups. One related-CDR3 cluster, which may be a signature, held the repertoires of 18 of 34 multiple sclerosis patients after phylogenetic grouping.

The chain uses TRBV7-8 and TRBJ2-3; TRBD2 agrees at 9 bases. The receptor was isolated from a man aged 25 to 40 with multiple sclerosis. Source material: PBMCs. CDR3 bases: TGTGCCAGCAGCGAGCGGGAGGACACAGATACGCAGTATTTT. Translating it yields CASSEREDTDTQYF.